These 22 T cell receptor beta chains were sequenced from one sample in a study of blood T cell repertoires in COVID-19. Only in-frame clones appear in the TCRdb table, and some are missing; sequencing was by immunoSEQ multiplex PCR. This sample carries about 240,000 clones, 75% to 85% of them seen once, and the ten largest clones take about an eighth. Sequencing used peripheral blood. All receptors come from a woman aged 55-70 years with active or convalescent COVID-19.

As concerns this clone: Compared with germline, one end of the junction differs, possibly owing to a read error. The chain employs TRBV4-3 and TRBJ2-3; 8 positions agree with TRBD2. This CDR3 has 16 residues. CDR1 is LGHNA and CDR2 is YSLEER in the germline V gene. The CDR3 DNA sequence: TGCGCCAGCAGCCAAGAGGGGGCGGGGGGCACGGATACGCAGTATTTT. It specifies CASSQEGAGGTDTQYF.

This CDR3 is CASSNSGYQPQHF. The CDR3 DNA reads TGTGCCAGCAGTAACAGTGGGTATCAGCCCCAGCATTTT. The chain is built from TRBV27 and TRBJ1-5; D gene ambiguous. Germline V gene sequence: CDR1 MNHEY, CDR2 SMNVEV (reference sequence). V was clipped by 5 bases and J by 5 bases, with 10 bases between them. The CDR3 runs to 13 residues.

This chain links TRBV10-3 with TRBJ2-7; D might be TRBD2 (6 bases). Germline CDR1 is ENHRY and CDR2 is SYGVKD. The CDR3 loop spans 14 amino acids. Trimming removed 0 bases at V and 9 bases at J, with 15 bases between. The DNA of the CDR3 is TGTGCCATCAGTGAGTCGACCGGGACTTCCGGGCAGTACTTC. Protein product: CAISESTGTSGQYF.

This clone was seen once. The rearrangement links TRBV5-8 to TRBJ2-3, with D perhaps matching TRBD2 (5 bases). CDR1 is SGHTS and CDR2 is YDEGEE in the germline V gene. The CDR3 length is 13 residues. Trimming left V 4 bases short and J 9 bases short, with 15 bases between. CDR3 loop: CASSAGHGRTQYF. The CDR3 nucleotides read TGTGCCAGCAGCGCGGGCCACGGTCGGACGCAGTATTTT.

This chain uses TRBV2 with TRBJ1-4; weak D call: TRBD1 (5 bases). V lost 2 bases to trimming and J lost 4 bases, with 14 bases between them. This CDR3 has 16 residues. Germline lookup yields CDR1 SNHLY and CDR2 FYNNEI. The CDR3 loop reads CASSEYLPGLNEKLFF. In DNA, the CDR3 is TGTGCCAGCAGTGAATACCTTCCGGGACTTAATGAAAAACTGTTTTTT.

This chain uses TRBV6-5 with TRBJ2-6; possibly TRBD1 for D (6 bases). V was cut by 6 bases and J by 2 bases, with 11 bases left in between. The length of the CDR3 is 15 residues. Germline V gene lookup returns CDR1 MNHEY and CDR2 SVGAGI. As DNA, the CDR3 is TGTGCCAGCAGCCTACAGGGAACTGGGGCCAACGTCCTGACTTTC. Protein product: CASSLQGTGANVLTF.

CDR3 in amino acids: CASSTGTSGYNEQFF. CDR3 nucleotide sequence: TGTGCCAGCAGCACCGGGACTAGCGGCTACAATGAGCAGTTCTTC. V gene TRBV7-9 combines with J gene TRBJ2-1; TRBD2 agrees at 11 bases. V was clipped by 5 bases and J by 3 bases; unmatched bases: 3. Germline loops: CDR1 SEHNR, CDR2 FQNEAQ (reference sequence). The length of the CDR3 is 15 residues.

For the CDR3, the DNA is TGTGCCAGCAGAGACGACAGGGCCCCCTACGAGCAGTACTTC. Translation gives CASRDDRAPYEQYF. This sequence joins TRBV6-5 and TRBJ2-7, with 7 bases aligning to TRBD1. The CDR3 loop spans 14 amino acids. V gave up 6 bases and J gave up 2 bases; unmatched junction bases: 7. Germline V gene sequence: CDR1 MNHEY, CDR2 SVGAGI.

The chain combines TRBV2 with TRBJ1-6; D might be TRBD1 (6 bases). The CDR3 totals 16 residues. The germline CDR1 and CDR2 sequences are SNHLY and FYNNEI. The germline V and J ends were trimmed by 4 bases and 9 bases, with 19 bases remaining between them. The CDR3 DNA follows: TGTGCCAGCAGTGGAGCCGGACAGCCCTCCGGTTCACCCCTCCACTTT. Residues: CASSGAGQPSGSPLHF.

This sequence joins TRBV5-1 and TRBJ1-1; the match to TRBD1 covers 8 bases. V trimming: 4 bases; J trimming: 4 bases; junction bases outside the gene matches: 9. Per the germline V gene, CDR1 is SGHRS and CDR2 is YFSETQ. The CDR3 has 15 residues. The CDR3: CASSGNRGSSTEAFF. CDR3 sequence (DNA): TGCGCCAGCAGCGGTAACAGGGGGAGCAGCACTGAAGCTTTCTTT.

This chain connects TRBV11-2 to TRBJ2-1; D might be TRBD1 (5 bases). Trimming removed 8 bases from V and 0 bases from J, with 14 bases in between. Germline values: CDR1 SGHAT, CDR2 FQNNGV. This CDR3 spans 15 amino acids. The CDR3 DNA reads TGTGCCAGCGGAAGGGGCGGTTACTCCTACAATGAGCAGTTCTTC. Protein sequence: CASGRGGYSYNEQFF.

This clone was observed many times. The rearrangement uses TRBV27 and TRBJ2-3; D possibly corresponds to TRBD1 (6 bases). CDR1 is MNHEY and CDR2 is SMNVEV in the germline V gene (reference sequence). The CDR3 extends over 12 amino acids. Trimming shortened V by 6 bases and J by 7 bases, and 11 bases separated the two germline ends. The CDR3 sequence is CASRTGAHTQYF. The CDR3 DNA reads as TGTGCCAGCAGGACAGGTGCTCATACGCAGTATTTT.

The gene calls are TRBV30 and TRBJ1-1, with TRBD1 matching over 7 bases. The V and J ends lost 0 bases and 1 base, in that order; junction bases with no gene match: 5. Germline values: CDR1 GTSNPN, CDR2 SVGIG (reference sequence). CDR3 size: 15 residues. In DNA, the CDR3 is TGTGCCTGGAGTGTACCGGACAGGACGAACACTGAAGCTTTCTTT. Amino acids: CAWSVPDRTNTEAFF.

This clone was detected only a few times. The rearrangement uses TRBV20-1 and TRBJ1-2, with 7 nucleotides matching TRBD1. The CDR3 runs to 14 residues. Per the germline V gene, CDR1 is DFQATT and CDR2 is SNEGSKA (reference sequence). V lost 3 bases to trimming and J lost 6 bases; unmatched junction nucleotides: 10. The CDR3 nucleotides are TGCAGTGCTAGTATGGGACAGATTAGGGATGGCTACACCTTC. Translation gives CSASMGQIRDGYTF.

The chain carries TRBV4-1 and TRBJ1-3; TRBD1 is a possible D gene (6 bases). V lost 3 bases and J 13 bases, leaving 19 bases between the germline ends. Germline V gene data show CDR1 as MGHRA and CDR2 as YSYEKL. This CDR3 comprises 14 residues. CDR3 nucleotide sequence: TGCGCCAGCAGCCAGCCAGGGGCCCCCTCAGAAATATATTTT. This codes for CASSQPGAPSEIYF.

The gene calls are TRBV7-2 and TRBJ2-7; 8 bases fit TRBD2. CDR3 size: 15 residues. The trim removed 3 bases at V and 5 bases at J, leaving 9 bases unmatched. Germline V CDR1 and CDR2: SGHTA, FQGNSA. For the CDR3, the DNA is TGTGCCAGCAGCTTTTACACTAGCGGAAATGACGAGCAGTACTTC. It codes for CASSFYTSGNDEQYF.

This clone was observed a few times. V is TRBV25-1 and J is TRBJ2-1; 8 bases are shared with TRBD2. Germline CDR1 MGHDK, CDR2 SYGVNS. The CDR3 sequence is 15 residues long. Losses at the gene ends were 2 bases for V and 4 bases for J; bases not matched to a gene: 4. Written as DNA, the CDR3 is TGTGCCAGCAGTGAACCCGGGGGGGGTTACAATGAGCAGTTCTTC. Translating it yields CASSEPGGGYNEQFF.

This chain uses TRBV12-5 with TRBJ1-6; 10 bases agree with TRBD1. V dropped 0 bases and J dropped 10; count of bases not matched to a gene: 18. CDR3 length: 20 amino acids. Germline V gene data show CDR1 as LGHNT and CDR2 as FRNRAP. The chain's CDR3 is CASGLVRIPGQGNLNSPLHF. In DNA, the CDR3 is TGTGCTAGTGGTTTGGTTCGGATACCGGGACAGGGGAACTTGAACTCACCCCTCCACTTT.

This sequence joins TRBV7-3 and TRBJ1-1; D may be TRBD1 (5 bases). Trimming took off 1 base at V and 3 bases at J, with 12 bases between the two ends. The germline gives CDR1 SGHTA, CDR2 FQGTGA. The CDR3 is 15 amino acids. The CDR3 nucleotides read TGTGCCAGCAGCTTAAGTCCGGGGGTCGACACTGAAGCTTTCTTT. This translates into CASSLSPGVDTEAFF.

The chain recombines TRBV15 with TRBJ1-5; 8 bases agree with TRBD1. Germline lookup yields CDR1 LNHNV and CDR2 YYDKDF (reference sequence). With 5 bases clipped from V and 1 base from J, the junction kept 4 bases outside the gene matches. This CDR3 is 15 amino acids long. The CDR3 nucleotides are TGTGCCACCAGCCAGCAGGGGGCGAGCAATCAGCCCCAGCATTTT. It is translated as CATSQQGASNQPQHF.

This chain joins TRBV10-3 and TRBJ1-1, with D possibly being TRBD1 (6 bases). Deletions cut 6 bases from V and 2 bases from J, with 13 bases between. Germline V gene sequence: CDR1 ENHRY, CDR2 SYGVKD. The CDR3 totals 14 residues. The CDR3 sequence: CAIRAGQPNTEAFF. CDR3 DNA: TGTGCCATCAGGGCCGGACAGCCAAACACTGAAGCTTTCTTT.

The chain recombines TRBV27 with TRBJ1-2; D possibly corresponds to TRBD1 (5 bases). The CDR3 totals 15 residues. The V gene's germline CDR1 is MNHEY and CDR2 SMNVEV (reference sequence). V was clipped by 0 bases and J by 4 bases, with 12 bases between them. This CDR3 reads CASSLSADNAYGYTF. In DNA, the CDR3 is TGTGCCAGCAGTTTATCGGCGGACAACGCCTATGGCTACACCTTC.